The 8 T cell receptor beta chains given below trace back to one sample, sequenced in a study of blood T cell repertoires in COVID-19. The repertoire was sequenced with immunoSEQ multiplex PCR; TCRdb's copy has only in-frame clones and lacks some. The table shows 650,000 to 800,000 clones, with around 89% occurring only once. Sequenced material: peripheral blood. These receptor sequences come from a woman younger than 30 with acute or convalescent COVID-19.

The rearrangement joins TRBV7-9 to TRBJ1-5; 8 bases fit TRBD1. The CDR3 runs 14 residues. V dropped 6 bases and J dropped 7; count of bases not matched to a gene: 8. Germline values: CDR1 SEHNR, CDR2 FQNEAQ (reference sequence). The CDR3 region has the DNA TGTGCCAGCAGTATTCAGGGGGCTCAACAGCCCCAGCATTTT. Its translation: CASSIQGAQQPQHF. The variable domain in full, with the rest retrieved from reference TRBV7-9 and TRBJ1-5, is DTGVSQNPRHKITKRGQNVTFRCDPISEHNRLYWYRQTLGQGPEFLTYFQNEAQLEKSRLLSDRFSAERPKGSFSTLEIQRTEQGDSAMYLCASSIQGAQQPQHFGDGTRLSIL.

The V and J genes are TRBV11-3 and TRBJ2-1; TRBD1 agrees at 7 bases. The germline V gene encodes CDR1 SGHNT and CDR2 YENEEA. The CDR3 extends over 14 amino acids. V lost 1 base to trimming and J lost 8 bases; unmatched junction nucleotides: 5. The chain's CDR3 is CASSLGDSKDEQFF. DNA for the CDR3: TGTGCCAGCAGCTTAGGGGACAGTAAGGATGAGCAGTTCTTC.

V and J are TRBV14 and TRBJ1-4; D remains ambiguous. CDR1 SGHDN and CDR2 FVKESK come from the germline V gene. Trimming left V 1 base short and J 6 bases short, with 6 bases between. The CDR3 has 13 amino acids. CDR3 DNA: TGTGCCAGCAGCCAAGGTCCTGATGAAAAACTGTTTTTT. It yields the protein CASSQGPDEKLFF.

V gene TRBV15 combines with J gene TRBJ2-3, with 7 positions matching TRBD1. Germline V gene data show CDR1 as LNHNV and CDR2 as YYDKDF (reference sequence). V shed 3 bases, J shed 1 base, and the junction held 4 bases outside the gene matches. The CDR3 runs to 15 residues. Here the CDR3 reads CATSRDTGGTDTQYF. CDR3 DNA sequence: TGTGCCACCAGCAGGGACACAGGGGGCACAGATACGCAGTATTTT. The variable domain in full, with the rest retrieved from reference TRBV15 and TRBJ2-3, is DAMVIQNPRYQVTQFGKPVTLSCSQTLNHNVMYWYQQKSSQAPKLLFHYYDKDFNNEADTPDNFQSRRPNTSFCFLDIRSPGLGDTAMYLCATSRDTGGTDTQYFGPGTRLTVL.

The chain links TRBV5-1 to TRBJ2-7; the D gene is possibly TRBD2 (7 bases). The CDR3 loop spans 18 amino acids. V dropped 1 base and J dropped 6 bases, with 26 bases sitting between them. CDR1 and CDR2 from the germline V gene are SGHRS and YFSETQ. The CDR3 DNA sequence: TGCGCCAGCAGCTTGAGAACGAGTGCTTTAAGGGGAGGGGGCGAGCAGTACTTC. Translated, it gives CASSLRTSALRGGGEQYF.

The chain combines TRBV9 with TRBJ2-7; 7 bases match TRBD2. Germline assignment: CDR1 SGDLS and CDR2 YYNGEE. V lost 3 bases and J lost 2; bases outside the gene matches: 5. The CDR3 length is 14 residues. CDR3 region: CASSGSGTTYEQYF. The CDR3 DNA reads TGTGCCAGCAGCGGCAGCGGGACGACCTACGAGCAGTACTTC.

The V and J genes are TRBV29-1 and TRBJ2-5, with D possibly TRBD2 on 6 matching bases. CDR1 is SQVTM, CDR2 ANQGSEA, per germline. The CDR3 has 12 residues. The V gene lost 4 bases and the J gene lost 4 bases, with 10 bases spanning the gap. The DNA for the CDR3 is TGCAGCGTTGCCCCCGGGGGAGAGACCCAGTACTTC. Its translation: CSVAPGGETQYF. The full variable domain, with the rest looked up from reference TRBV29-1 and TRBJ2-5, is SAVISQKPSRDICQRGTSLTIQCQVDSQVTMMFWYRQQPGQSLTLIATANQGSEATYESGFVIDKFPISRPNLTFSTLTVSNMSPEDSSIYLCSVAPGGETQYFGPGTRLLVL.

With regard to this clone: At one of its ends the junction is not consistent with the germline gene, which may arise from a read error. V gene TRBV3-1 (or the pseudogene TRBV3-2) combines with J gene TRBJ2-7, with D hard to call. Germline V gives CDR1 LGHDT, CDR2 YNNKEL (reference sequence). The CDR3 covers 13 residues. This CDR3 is CASSLRDSDEQYF. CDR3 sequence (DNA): TGTGCCAGCAGTCTACGCGACTCCGACGAGCAGTACTTC.